This TCR beta chain was sequenced during a study of blood T cells in healthy people across ages. Germline-derived CDR1 and CDR2 are SGHTA and FQGNSA. The CDR3 spans 15 residues. J gave up 7 bases and V 0 bases, and 3 bases lay outside the gene matches. Broader study findings: The study lacked donor CMV status, which possibly confounded expanded clonotype changes.

For this clonotype: Its antigen is unidentified.

The donors, healthy Caucasians from Russia, were aged roughly 6 to 90. The second PCR ran about 6 to 12 cycles with a sample-barcoded 5' primer and J-beta primers. TCRdb reprocessed the 5' RACE reads via MiXCR and lists one record per CDR3 protein. The table has around 750,000 distinct CDR3 sequences, around half seen once. The V and J genes are TRBV7-2 and TRBJ2-1; TRBD2 matches at 10 bases. This clonotype originated in an elderly man in good health. Sequencing was performed on blood. CDR3 region: CASSLAAGGLNEQFF. The CDR3 coding sequence is TGTGCCAGCAGCTTAGCAGCGGGGGGGCTGAATGAGCAGTTCTTC.